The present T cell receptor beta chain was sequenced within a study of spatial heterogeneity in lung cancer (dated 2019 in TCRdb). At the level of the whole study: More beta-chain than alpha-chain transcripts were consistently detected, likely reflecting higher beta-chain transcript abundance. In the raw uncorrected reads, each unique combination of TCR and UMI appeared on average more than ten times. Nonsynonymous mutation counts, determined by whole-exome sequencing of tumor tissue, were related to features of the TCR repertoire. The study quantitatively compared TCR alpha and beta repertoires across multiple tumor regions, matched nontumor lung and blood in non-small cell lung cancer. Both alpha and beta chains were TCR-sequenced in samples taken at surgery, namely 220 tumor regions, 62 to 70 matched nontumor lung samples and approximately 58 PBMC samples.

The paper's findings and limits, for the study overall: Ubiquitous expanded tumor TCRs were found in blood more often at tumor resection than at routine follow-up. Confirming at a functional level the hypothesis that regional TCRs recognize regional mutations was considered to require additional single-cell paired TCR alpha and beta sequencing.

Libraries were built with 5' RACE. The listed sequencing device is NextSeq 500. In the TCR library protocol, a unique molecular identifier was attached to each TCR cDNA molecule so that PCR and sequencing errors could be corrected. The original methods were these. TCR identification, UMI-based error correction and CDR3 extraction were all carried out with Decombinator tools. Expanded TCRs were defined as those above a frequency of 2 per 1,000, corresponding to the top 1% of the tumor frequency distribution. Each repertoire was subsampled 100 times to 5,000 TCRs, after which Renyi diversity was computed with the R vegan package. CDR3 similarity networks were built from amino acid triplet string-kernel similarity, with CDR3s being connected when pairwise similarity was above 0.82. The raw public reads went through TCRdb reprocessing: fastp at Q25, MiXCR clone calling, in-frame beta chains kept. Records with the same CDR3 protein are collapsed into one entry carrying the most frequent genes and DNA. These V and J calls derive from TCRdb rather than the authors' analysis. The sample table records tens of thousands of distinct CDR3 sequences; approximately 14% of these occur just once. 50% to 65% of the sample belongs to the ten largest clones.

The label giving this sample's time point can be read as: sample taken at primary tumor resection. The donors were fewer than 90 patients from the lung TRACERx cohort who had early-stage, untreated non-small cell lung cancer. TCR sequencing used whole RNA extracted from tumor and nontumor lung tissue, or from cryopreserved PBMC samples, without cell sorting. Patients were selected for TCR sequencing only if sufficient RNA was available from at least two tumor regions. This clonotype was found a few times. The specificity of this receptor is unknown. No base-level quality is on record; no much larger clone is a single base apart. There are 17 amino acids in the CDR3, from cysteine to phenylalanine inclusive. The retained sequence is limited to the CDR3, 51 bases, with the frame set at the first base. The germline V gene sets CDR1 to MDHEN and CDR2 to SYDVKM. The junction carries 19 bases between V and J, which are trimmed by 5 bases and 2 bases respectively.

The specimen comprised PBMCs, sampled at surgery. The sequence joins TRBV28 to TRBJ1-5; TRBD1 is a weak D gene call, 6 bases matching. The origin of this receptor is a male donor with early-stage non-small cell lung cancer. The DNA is TGTGCCAGCAGTCCGCCTCGGCGGGGGCAAGGCAATCAGCCCCAGCATTTT. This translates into CASSPPRRGQGNQPQHF.